A selection of T cell receptor beta chains follows, all from one sample in a study of shared clonotypes between healthy human individuals. Clones were sequenced by immunoSEQ multiplex PCR, and TCRdb holds only the in-frame ones, with some missing. The sample lists over a million clones, 95% to 99% seen once, with about 0.45% in the top ten. Sequencing used naive CD4+ T cells sorted from blood. All receptors derive from a man aged 25 to 45 in good health. CDR3s include the opening cysteine and the closing phenylalanine or tryptophan. The order of the fields is J gene, clone size, V gene, D gene, CDR3 protein, CDR3 DNA. A D gene is named only where the DNA matches it firmly. Expanded clones get a size class; other rows say once, few or many, or leave the size out.

TRBJ2-7	.	TRBV15	TRBD1	CATQGQGTPYEQYF	TGTGCCACGCAGGGACAGGGAACCCCCTACGAGCAGTACTTC
TRBJ2-6	.	TRBV9	.	CASSAPVAGSGANVLTF	TGTGCCAGCAGCGCCCCGGTGGCTGGCTCTGGGGCCAACGTCCTGACTTTC
TRBJ2-1	.	TRBV28	.	CASSFGSTRYNEQFF	TGTGCCAGCAGTTTCGGCAGCACCCGTTACAATGAGCAGTTCTTC
TRBJ2-7	once	TRBV28	.	CASRQGVYEQYF	TGTGCCAGCAGACAGGGCGTCTACGAGCAGTACTTC
TRBJ1-1	.	TRBV4-2	TRBD1	CASSQGDRGRTEAFF	TGTGCCAGCAGCCAAGGTGACAGGGGAAGAACTGAAGCTTTCTTT
TRBJ2-2	.	TRBV7-6	.	CASSLALWERGELFF	TGTGCCAGCAGCTTAGCGCTGTGGGAGCGTGGGGAGCTGTTTTTT
TRBJ2-7	.	TRBV28	.	CASSFGYEQYF	TGTGCCAGCAGTTTTGGCTACGAGCAGTACTTC
TRBJ2-7	.	TRBV27	TRBD2	CASSAPGTSGEQYF	TGTGCCAGCAGTGCCCCCGGGACTAGCGGCGAGCAGTACTTC
TRBJ2-2	.	TRBV4-1	TRBD2	CASSQKRGLAGGTGELFF	TGCGCCAGCAGCCAAAAAAGGGGACTAGCGGGAGGGACCGGGGAGCTGTTTTTT
TRBJ2-7	.	TRBV2	.	CASSVGISLYEQYF	TGTGCCAGCAGTGTTGGCATAAGTCTCTACGAGCAGTACTTC
TRBJ2-2	.	TRBV7-7	.	CASSLAEAGELFF	TGTGCTAGCAGCTTAGCCGAGGCCGGGGAGCTGTTTTTT
TRBJ1-5	.	TRBV6-1	.	CASSNNQPQHF	TGTGCCAGCAGTAATAATCAGCCCCAGCATTTT
TRBJ2-5	.	TRBV18	.	CASSETDFWRETQYF	TGTGCCAGCTCTGAAACAGATTTTTGGAGGGAGACCCAGTACTTC
TRBJ1-1	once	TRBV11-2	.	CASSLGRRGLNTEAFF	TGTGCCAGCAGCTTAGGGAGGAGGGGGTTGAACACTGAAGCTTTCTTT
TRBJ2-6	.	TRBV5-4	TRBD1	CASSLGQGRSGANVLTF	TGTGCCAGCAGCTTGGGACAGGGAAGGTCTGGGGCCAACGTCCTGACTTTC
TRBJ2-2	.	TRBV19	.	CASTQRAFTGELFF	TGTGCCAGTACCCAACGGGCCTTCACCGGGGAGCTGTTTTTT
TRBJ1-3	.	TRBV19	.	CASSPRSSGNTIYF	TGTGCCAGTAGTCCCCGATCCTCTGGAAACACCATATATTTT
TRBJ1-5	.	TRBV29-1	.	CSVGGVNQPQHF	TGCAGCGTTGGTGGGGTTAATCAGCCCCAGCATTTT
TRBJ2-7	.	TRBV18	.	CASSQQGGGALYEQYF	TGTGCCAGCTCGCAACAAGGGGGGGGCGCACTCTACGAGCAGTACTTC
TRBJ2-5	.	TRBV7-9	.	CASSRLAEQETQYF	TGTGCCAGCAGCCGACTTGCCGAACAAGAGACCCAGTACTTC
TRBJ1-2	.	TRBV28	TRBD1	CASRRTGASLSNGYTF	TGTGCCAGCAGGAGGACAGGGGCGAGCTTGAGTAATGGCTACACCTTC
TRBJ2-1	.	TRBV18	.	CASSPITAETHEQFF	TGTGCCAGCTCCCCGATTACAGCGGAGACACATGAGCAGTTCTTC
TRBJ2-7	.	TRBV25-1	.	CASSEYHSAYEQYF	TGTGCCAGCAGTGAATACCACAGTGCCTACGAGCAGTACTTC
TRBJ2-1	.	TRBV10-2	TRBD2	CASSVIAGGYNEQFF	TGCGCCAGCAGTGTAATAGCGGGAGGCTACAATGAGCAGTTCTTC